This is a list of T cell receptor beta chains from one sample in a study of patients and donors after allogeneic stem cell transplantation. TCRdb recomputed calls from the RT-PCR reads with MiXCR, one row per CDR3 protein. The table includes about 150,000 distinct CDR3 sequences, approximately 40% detected once. Sequenced: blood, either unsorted or a sorted T cell fraction (not recorded which). These receptors were obtained from a human donor who was either an allogeneic HSCT recipient or a stem cell or donor lymphocyte infusion donor (not recorded which). It is not recorded whose cells these are; they may come from a transplant donor. CDR3s include the opening cysteine and the closing phenylalanine or tryptophan. The D gene is left open where the match is weak. Clone size is stated in some rows and not others, as once, few, many or a class when expanded.

v_gene: TRBV3-1; abundance: many; j_gene: TRBJ1-2; d_gene: .; CDR3nt: TGTGCCAGCAGCCGCGGAGACTATGGCTACACCTTC; CDR3aa: CASSRGDYGYTF
v_gene: TRBV14; abundance: .; j_gene: TRBJ1-6; d_gene: .; CDR3nt: TGTGCCAGCAGCCACGCAGGGAGAGTCTCCTATAATTCACCCCTCCACTTT; CDR3aa: CASSHAGRVSYNSPLHF
v_gene: TRBV27; abundance: .; j_gene: TRBJ1-2; d_gene: .; CDR3nt: TGTGCCAGCAGTTTCCAGCGCACTCCTTCCGGACATGGCTACACCTTC; CDR3aa: CASSFQRTPSGHGYTF
v_gene: TRBV11-1; abundance: few; j_gene: TRBJ1-1; d_gene: .; CDR3nt: TGTGCCAGCAGCTTACAGAACACTGAAGCTTTCTTT; CDR3aa: CASSLQNTEAFF
v_gene: TRBV25-1; abundance: .; j_gene: TRBJ1-1; d_gene: .; CDR3nt: TGTGCCAGCAGTCCACCTGGAAGGGCTGAAGCTTTCTTT; CDR3aa: CASSPPGRAEAFF
v_gene: TRBV6-2/TRBV6-3; abundance: .; j_gene: TRBJ2-2; d_gene: TRBD2; CDR3nt: TGTGCCAGCAGATCCCCAGCGGGGGGTCGGAACACCGGGGAGCTGTTTTTT; CDR3aa: CASRSPAGGRNTGELFF
v_gene: TRBV28; abundance: few; j_gene: TRBJ1-1; d_gene: TRBD1; CDR3nt: TGTGCCAGCACGGACAGGCGGAACACTGAAGCTTTCTTT; CDR3aa: CASTDRRNTEAFF
v_gene: TRBV5-1; abundance: .; j_gene: TRBJ1-5; d_gene: .; CDR3nt: TGCGCCAGCAGCACGCCAGGGCTAACTAAGCCCCAGCATTTT; CDR3aa: CASSTPGLTKPQHF
v_gene: TRBV4-1; abundance: .; j_gene: TRBJ2-5; d_gene: .; CDR3nt: TGCGCCAGCAGCCAATCGGACAGTCAAGAGACCCAGTACTTC; CDR3aa: CASSQSDSQETQYF
v_gene: TRBV10-3; abundance: few; j_gene: TRBJ1-2; d_gene: .; CDR3nt: TGTGCCATCAGTGAGTCGGTGGAAGGCTACACCTTC; CDR3aa: CAISESVEGYTF
v_gene: TRBV4-2; abundance: .; j_gene: TRBJ2-7; d_gene: .; CDR3nt: TGTGCCAGCAGCCAAGATGCCGGTGGCGGGGGCCTTACCTCCTACGAGCAGTACTTC; CDR3aa: CASSQDAGGGGLTSYEQYF
v_gene: TRBV28; abundance: .; j_gene: TRBJ1-1; d_gene: .; CDR3nt: TGTGCCAGCAGTTCCTTGGCAGGGGAGGCCACTGAAGCTTTCTTT; CDR3aa: CASSSLAGEATEAFF
v_gene: TRBV5-1; abundance: few; j_gene: TRBJ1-5; d_gene: .; CDR3nt: TGCGCCAGCAGCCTGGACCACAATCAGCCCCAGCATTTT; CDR3aa: CASSLDHNQPQHF
v_gene: TRBV5-6; abundance: .; j_gene: TRBJ2-4; d_gene: .; CDR3nt: TGTGCCAGCAACATGGAAGAAGGAAACATTCAGTACTTC; CDR3aa: CASNMEEGNIQYF
v_gene: TRBV12-3/TRBV12-4; abundance: few; j_gene: TRBJ1-1; d_gene: .; CDR3nt: TGTGCCAGCAGTTCGGCGACAGGACCGAAAACTGAAGCTTTCTTT; CDR3aa: CASSSATGPKTEAFF
v_gene: TRBV5-1; abundance: many; j_gene: TRBJ1-6; d_gene: .; CDR3nt: TGCGCCAGCAGCTCCGGGAGGTTTAATTCACCCCTCCACTTT; CDR3aa: CASSSGRFNSPLHF
v_gene: TRBV4-1; abundance: .; j_gene: TRBJ1-3; d_gene: .; CDR3nt: TGCGCCAGCAGCCAAGATCCTCCCCCAGTCCCAGGAAACACCATATATTTT; CDR3aa: CASSQDPPPVPGNTIYF
v_gene: TRBV6-5; abundance: .; j_gene: TRBJ1-6; d_gene: TRBD1; CDR3nt: TGTGCCAGCAGTTACAGCTCCGGGACAGGGGGGGATTCACCCCTCCACTTT; CDR3aa: CASSYSSGTGGDSPLHF
v_gene: TRBV11-2; abundance: once; j_gene: TRBJ2-5; d_gene: TRBD2; CDR3nt: TGTGCCAGCAGCGGCTATGGGCCGGGACTAGCAACAGAGACCCAGTACTTC; CDR3aa: CASSGYGPGLATETQYF
v_gene: TRBV7-4; abundance: once; j_gene: TRBJ1-6; d_gene: .; CDR3nt: TGTGCCACCGGGGGGGTTGAGTCACCCCTCCACTTT; CDR3aa: CATGGVESPLHF
v_gene: TRBV29-1; abundance: .; j_gene: TRBJ1-1; d_gene: .; CDR3nt: TGCAGCGTTGGCGTATCAGGGGCGAACACTGAAGCTTTCTTT; CDR3aa: CSVGVSGANTEAFF
v_gene: TRBV9; abundance: few; j_gene: TRBJ2-5; d_gene: TRBD2; CDR3nt: TGTGCCAGTCAAGCGGGGGGGCCGCAAGAGACCCAGTACTTC; CDR3aa: CASQAGGPQETQYF
v_gene: TRBV28; abundance: .; j_gene: TRBJ1-6; d_gene: .; CDR3nt: TGTGCCAGCACCACAGTCCCCTATAATTCACCCCTCCACTTT; CDR3aa: CASTTVPYNSPLHF
v_gene: TRBV7-9; abundance: few; j_gene: TRBJ1-5; d_gene: .; CDR3nt: TGTGCCAGCAGCTTAGAAGGTATGGCGGGAAGGGCCAATCAGCCCCAGCATTTT; CDR3aa: CASSLEGMAGRANQPQHF
v_gene: TRBV20-1; abundance: .; j_gene: TRBJ1-5; d_gene: .; CDR3nt: TGCGGTGCTGGACAGACTTATAGCAATCAGCCCCAGCATTTT; CDR3aa: CGAGQTYSNQPQHF
v_gene: TRBV20-1; abundance: .; j_gene: TRBJ1-1; d_gene: .; CDR3nt: TGCAGTGCTCCCCATAATCGGGCAGCTTTCTTT; CDR3aa: CSAPHNRAAFF
v_gene: TRBV18; abundance: .; j_gene: TRBJ2-1; d_gene: TRBD2; CDR3nt: TGTGCCAGCTCAGTAGCGCTGGCGGGGGAAGTGTTGCAGTTCTTC; CDR3aa: CASSVALAGEVLQFF
v_gene: TRBV12-3/TRBV12-4; abundance: .; j_gene: TRBJ2-2; d_gene: .; CDR3nt: TGTGCCAGCAGTTTACGGGAGAGCACCGGGGAGCTGTTTTTT; CDR3aa: CASSLRESTGELFF
v_gene: TRBV21-1; abundance: few; j_gene: TRBJ1-3; d_gene: .; CDR3nt: TGTGCCAGCAGCCCGGGAGGGGGCGGCTCTGGAAACACCATATATTTT; CDR3aa: CASSPGGGGSGNTIYF
v_gene: TRBV12-3/TRBV12-4; abundance: few; j_gene: TRBJ2-3; d_gene: .; CDR3nt: TGTGCCAGCAGGGGTAGCACAGACACGCAGTATTTT; CDR3aa: CASRGSTDTQYF
v_gene: TRBV4-1; abundance: .; j_gene: TRBJ1-2; d_gene: TRBD1; CDR3nt: TGCGCCAGCAGCCCGGGAGGACAGGGCGGCTATGGCTACACCTTC; CDR3aa: CASSPGGQGGYGYTF
v_gene: TRBV5-1; abundance: .; j_gene: TRBJ2-3; d_gene: TRBD1; CDR3nt: TGCGCCAGCAGCTTGGGACAGGGGGCAGCAGATACGCAGTATTTT; CDR3aa: CASSLGQGAADTQYF
v_gene: TRBV6-1; abundance: .; j_gene: TRBJ1-1; d_gene: TRBD1; CDR3nt: TGTGCCAGCAGTCGGGACAGGGGGATGACTGAAGCTTTCTTT; CDR3aa: CASSRDRGMTEAFF
v_gene: TRBV2; abundance: .; j_gene: TRBJ1-1; d_gene: .; CDR3nt: TGTGCCAGCAATCCCCGCCGTCGAGGTGAAGCTTTCTTT; CDR3aa: CASNPRRRGEAFF
v_gene: TRBV7-9; abundance: .; j_gene: TRBJ1-3; d_gene: TRBD1; CDR3nt: TGTGCCAGCAGCCCAACAGGGGGGATGGATTTT; CDR3aa: CASSPTGGMDF
v_gene: TRBV5-6; abundance: .; j_gene: TRBJ1-6; d_gene: .; CDR3nt: TGTGCCAGCAGACCAGAGATCCGGGATTCACCCCTCCACTTT; CDR3aa: CASRPEIRDSPLHF
v_gene: TRBV15; abundance: few; j_gene: TRBJ2-5; d_gene: TRBD2; CDR3nt: TGTGCCACCAGCAGAGATCGGCCTAGCGGGGGATTTGAGACCCAGTACTTC; CDR3aa: CATSRDRPSGGFETQYF
v_gene: TRBV5-6; abundance: .; j_gene: TRBJ1-2; d_gene: .; CDR3nt: TGTGCCAGCACCCTAGGGACGGTCTATGGCTACACCTTC; CDR3aa: CASTLGTVYGYTF
v_gene: TRBV15; abundance: .; j_gene: TRBJ1-5; d_gene: .; CDR3nt: TGTGCCACCAGCAGAGATAGAGGACAGAATCAGCCCCAGCATTTT; CDR3aa: CATSRDRGQNQPQHF
v_gene: TRBV9; abundance: .; j_gene: TRBJ2-3; d_gene: .; CDR3nt: TGTGCCAGCAGCGTATCCTCAGATACGCAGTATTTT; CDR3aa: CASSVSSDTQYF
v_gene: TRBV24-1; abundance: once; j_gene: TRBJ2-7; d_gene: TRBD2; CDR3nt: TGTGCCACCAGTCCTAGCGGAACCTACGAGCAGTACTTC; CDR3aa: CATSPSGTYEQYF
v_gene: TRBV27; abundance: many; j_gene: TRBJ1-6; d_gene: .; CDR3nt: TGTGCCAGCAGCCCTCAACCCCAGGCACCCCTCCACTTT; CDR3aa: CASSPQPQAPLHF
v_gene: TRBV29-1; abundance: few; j_gene: TRBJ1-2; d_gene: .; CDR3nt: TGCAGCGTTGCCACAGGGCCCATAAGTTATGGCTACACCTTC; CDR3aa: CSVATGPISYGYTF
v_gene: TRBV29-1; abundance: .; j_gene: TRBJ1-2; d_gene: TRBD1; CDR3nt: TGCAGCGTGGGGACAGGGGTCGCAACTAACTATGGCTACACCTTC; CDR3aa: CSVGTGVATNYGYTF
v_gene: TRBV20-1; abundance: few; j_gene: TRBJ2-7; d_gene: .; CDR3nt: TGCAGTGCTAGAGTCGACTATGTGGACGAGCAGTACTTC; CDR3aa: CSARVDYVDEQYF
v_gene: TRBV7-9; abundance: .; j_gene: TRBJ2-5; d_gene: .; CDR3nt: TGTGCCAGCAACAACAACCTCGGACTACTTCAAGAGACCCAGTACTTC; CDR3aa: CASNNNLGLLQETQYF
v_gene: TRBV4-3; abundance: few; j_gene: TRBJ1-2; d_gene: .; CDR3nt: TGCGCCAGCAGCCAAGGAGACAGGCCGTACTATGGCTACACCTTC; CDR3aa: CASSQGDRPYYGYTF
v_gene: TRBV20-1; abundance: few; j_gene: TRBJ1-5; d_gene: TRBD1; CDR3nt: TGCAGTGCCGTCGGGGGACAGGTCGTGCAGCCCCAGCATTTT; CDR3aa: CSAVGGQVVQPQHF
v_gene: TRBV28; abundance: .; j_gene: TRBJ2-6; d_gene: .; CDR3nt: TGTGCCAGCAGTTCTGGGCCGGCCAACGTCCTGACTTTC; CDR3aa: CASSSGPANVLTF
v_gene: TRBV12-3/TRBV12-4; abundance: .; j_gene: TRBJ1-5; d_gene: .; CDR3nt: TGTGCCAGCGGTTCCGGGACGAATCAGCCCCAGCATTTT; CDR3aa: CASGSGTNQPQHF
v_gene: TRBV7-2; abundance: .; j_gene: TRBJ1-1; d_gene: .; CDR3nt: TGTGCCAGCAGCTTGACGGACGTGAACACTGAAGCTTTCTTT; CDR3aa: CASSLTDVNTEAFF
v_gene: TRBV11-2; abundance: .; j_gene: TRBJ1-5; d_gene: TRBD1; CDR3nt: TGTGCCAGCAGCCAACAGGGGAGGGGTCAGCCCCAGCATTTT; CDR3aa: CASSQQGRGQPQHF
v_gene: TRBV28; abundance: .; j_gene: TRBJ2-3; d_gene: TRBD1; CDR3nt: TGTGCCAGCAGCTCCCCGGGACAGGGTTTCATTAGCACAGATACGCAGTATTTT; CDR3aa: CASSSPGQGFISTDTQYF
v_gene: TRBV4-3; abundance: few; j_gene: TRBJ1-6; d_gene: .; CDR3nt: TGCGCCAGCAGCCAAGTGGGGGCAGGGCCTAATTCACCCCTCCACTTT; CDR3aa: CASSQVGAGPNSPLHF